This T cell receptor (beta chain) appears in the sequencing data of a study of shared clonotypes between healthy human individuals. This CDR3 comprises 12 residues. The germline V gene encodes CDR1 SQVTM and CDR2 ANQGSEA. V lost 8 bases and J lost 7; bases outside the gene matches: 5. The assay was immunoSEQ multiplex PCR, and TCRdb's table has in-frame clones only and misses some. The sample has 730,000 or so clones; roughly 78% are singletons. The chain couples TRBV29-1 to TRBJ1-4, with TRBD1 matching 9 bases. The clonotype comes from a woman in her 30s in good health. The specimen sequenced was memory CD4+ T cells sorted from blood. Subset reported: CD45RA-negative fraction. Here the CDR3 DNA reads TGCAGCATCAGGACAGGGGCTGAAAAACTGTTTTTT. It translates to CSIRTGAEKLFF.